This TCR beta chain stems from a study of Ad26.COV2.S vaccination and SARS-CoV-2 variants. Study in general: Doses of Ad26.COV2.S were injected into muscle once or twice, 56 days apart. Study-wide findings and caveats: Placebo recipients showed lower spike-specific TCR breadth than vaccinees.

Treatment reported: around 19 received Ad26.COV2.S at low or high dose, single or two shots; about 5 received placebo; per-sample allocation not given. Repertoires come from day 63 after the first vaccine or placebo injection. The donor was a Boston adult aged 18-55 years. The protocol was immunoSEQ multiplex PCR, while the TCRdb copy is restricted to in-frame clones and leaves out a portion. Among approximately 300,000 clones listed, around four fifths were seen once. CDR1 is GTSNPN, CDR2 SVGIG, per germline (reference sequence). Trimming left V 0 bases short and J 8 bases short, with 10 bases between. The CDR3 consists of 12 residues. To note about this clone: The antigen is not known.

The chain employs TRBV30 and TRBJ1-1; D is unresolved. Material: peripheral blood, obtained in a trial of Ad26.COV2.S vaccine versus placebo. This receptor was taken from a person aged 18-65 years who received the Ad26.COV2.S COVID-19 vaccine or a placebo. CDR3 loop: CAWSVLGWEAFF. DNA of the CDR3: TGTGCCTGGAGTGTCCTGGGGTGGGAAGCTTTCTTT.